The 25 T cell receptor beta chains below come from one sample, sequenced in a study of T cell repertoires in cytomegalovirus infection (dated by TCRdb to the late 2010s). Instrument on record: Illumina HiSeq 1500. TCRdb handled the public reads itself, with Q25 trimming in fastp and clone calling in MiXCR, and kept productive beta chains. CDR3 protein sequences are deduplicated, and each keeps its most common genes and DNA. The sample table holds 90,000 to 120,000 distinct CDR3 sequences, of which 23% were seen once. Jointly, the top ten make up 35% to 50% of the sample. The sequenced sample consisted of CD8+ T cells from PBMCs. The receptors shown here come from a human donor in good health (CMV status not recorded). Some clones in this sample may be carry-over from other donors' samples.

The chain combines TRBV11-2 with TRBJ2-1, with D hard to call. Germline V CDR1 and CDR2: SGHAT, FQNNGV. The V end lost 5 bases, the J end lost 4 bases, and 9 bases lay between the germline ends. CDR3 length: 13 amino acids. The CDR3 DNA sequence: TGTGCCAGCAGCGACCCGAAATACAATGAGCAGTTCTTC. Its protein product is CASSDPKYNEQFF.

The V and J genes are TRBV12-3 or TRBV12-4 and TRBJ1-2, with a weak D call TRBD1 (5 bases). The CDR3 runs 15 residues. The V gene lost 5 bases and the J gene lost 2 bases, with 15 bases spanning the gap. CDR3 coding DNA: TGTGCCAGCAGTCGACCGAGGGGAGGGAACTATGGCTACACCTTC. This sequence encodes CASSRPRGGNYGYTF.

The chain employs TRBV7-9 and TRBJ2-7; 9 bases are a match to TRBD1. This CDR3 is built from 15 residues. Germline CDR1 and CDR2: SEHNR and FQNEAQ (reference sequence). With V trimmed by 8 bases and J by 4 bases, 12 bases remained unmatched. In nucleotides, the CDR3 is TGTGCCAGCGGCAAACAGGGGGCAAGCGTTTACGAGCAGTACTTC. It encodes CASGKQGASVYEQYF.

This clonotype has more than one count but fewer than ten. The chain is built from TRBV20-1 and TRBJ2-1, with 11 positions matching TRBD1. CDR1 DFQATT and CDR2 SNEGSKA come from the germline V gene (reference sequence). The CDR3 consists of 15 residues. Trimming took 2 bases from V and 8 from J; bases not matched to a gene: 8. The CDR3 region is CSARSTGTGGDEQFF. CDR3 sequence (DNA): TGCAGTGCTAGATCCACCGGGACAGGGGGGGATGAGCAGTTCTTC.

The chain recombines TRBV11-2 with TRBJ2-7; 7 bases match TRBD2. The V and J ends lost 2 bases and 6 bases, in that order; junction bases with no gene match: 1. Germline loops: CDR1 SGHAT, CDR2 FQNNGV. The CDR3 has 12 residues. CDR3 amino acids: CASSLLAGEQYF. DNA of the CDR3: TGTGCCAGCAGCTTATTAGCGGGCGAGCAGTACTTC.

This sequence joins TRBV7-2 and TRBJ1-1; the match to TRBD1 covers 8 bases. CDR3 length: 16 amino acids. In germline, CDR1 is SGHTA, CDR2 FQGNSA. With V trimmed by 5 bases and J by 0 bases, 8 bases remained unmatched. CDR3 residues: CASSPGTGPMNTEAFF. As DNA, the CDR3 is TGTGCCAGCAGCCCCGGGACAGGACCCATGAACACTGAAGCTTTCTTT.

The sample holds a few counts of this clonotype. The CDR3 DNA is TGTGCCAGCAGTTTAATGGGGGCCTATGAGCAGTTCTTC. It translates to CASSLMGAYEQFF. This rearrangement joins TRBV27 to TRBJ2-1, with D maybe TRBD1 (6 bases). V was clipped by 2 bases and J by 8 bases, with 10 bases between them. The CDR3 consists of 13 residues. Germline V gene sequence: CDR1 MNHEY, CDR2 SMNVEV (reference sequence).

In this sample, this clonotype turned up a few times. V and J are TRBV12-2 and TRBJ2-5; the D call TRBD2 from the table was never checked on the DNA. TRBV12-2 is noted as a pseudogene. This CDR3 is built from 19 residues. DNA of the CDR3: TGTGCAAGTCGCTTAGAAGTCGGGACTAGCGGAGGGTTTGAGGAGACCCAGTACTTC. Its protein product is CASRLEVGTSGGFEETQYF.

A few counts support this clonotype. The V and J genes are TRBV9 and TRBJ2-6; D remains ambiguous. The CDR3 totals 19 residues. Germline CDR1 is SGDLS and CDR2 is YYNGEE. V lost 0 bases to trimming and J lost 1 base, with 17 bases between them. The CDR3 nucleotides are TGTGCCAGCAGCGTAGGGCAAGGTAAATCCGCATCTGGGGCCAACGTCCTGACTTTC. Protein product: CASSVGQGKSASGANVLTF.

This clonotype was counted a few times. The chain employs TRBV29-1 and TRBJ2-5; 12 nucleotides match TRBD2. This CDR3 comprises 16 residues. In germline, CDR1 is SQVTM, CDR2 ANQGSEA. The V and J ends lost 0 bases and 6 bases, in that order; junction bases with no gene match: 8. The CDR3 loop is CSVEDLWLAGGKTQYF. DNA for the CDR3: TGCAGCGTTGAAGATCTTTGGCTAGCGGGGGGGAAGACCCAGTACTTC. Drawing the rest from reference TRBV29-1 and TRBJ2-5, the complete variable domain is SAVISQKPSRDICQRGTSLTIQCQVDSQVTMMFWYRQQPGQSLTLIATANQGSEATYESGFVIDKFPISRPNLTFSTLTVSNMSPEDSSIYLCSVEDLWLAGGKTQYFGPGTRLLVL.

The CDR3 bases are TGTGCCAGCAGCTTAGTCCGGACTAGCGGGACAGTCTCTGGTGAGCAGTACTTC. Amino acid sequence: CASSLVRTSGTVSGEQYF. This chain links TRBV11-2 with TRBJ2-7, with 12 nucleotides matching TRBD2. Germline values: CDR1 SGHAT, CDR2 FQNNGV. V lost 1 base and J lost 7; bases outside the gene matches: 14. CDR3 length: 18 amino acids.

The chain is built from TRBV7-2 and TRBJ2-7; D is uncertain. Trimming stripped 8 bases from V and 0 bases from J, with 11 bases between. Looked up from germline, CDR1 is SGHTA and CDR2 is FQGNSA. CDR3 length equals 13 residues. This CDR3 reads CASEPSNSYEQYF. CDR3 in DNA: TGTGCCAGCGAGCCGAGCAACTCCTACGAGCAGTACTTC.

The chain links TRBV7-9 to TRBJ2-7; D remains ambiguous. The germline V and J ends were trimmed by 2 bases and 7 bases, with 9 bases remaining between them. Germline loops: CDR1 SEHNR, CDR2 FQNEAQ (reference sequence). The CDR3 runs 12 residues. CDR3: CASSLNLGEQYF. CDR3 nucleotide sequence: TGTGCCAGCAGCTTAAACCTCGGGGAGCAGTACTTC.

This clonotype was observed a few times. This chain links TRBV28 with TRBJ2-1; D could derive from TRBD1 or TRBD2 (7 bases each). V lost 1 base, J lost 6 bases, and 19 bases lay in between. This CDR3 contains 17 residues. CDR1 is MDHEN, CDR2 SYDVKM, per germline. CDR3 amino acids: CASSLLPGQGGPNEQFF. The CDR3 nucleotides are TGTGCCAGCAGTTTATTACCCGGGCAGGGGGGGCCCAATGAGCAGTTCTTC.

This clonotype was counted a few times. V gene TRBV7-9 combines with J gene TRBJ1-2; a possible D gene is TRBD1 (6 bases). The germline gives CDR1 SEHNR, CDR2 FQNEAQ (reference sequence). The CDR3 contains 15 residues. V was clipped by 2 bases and J by 1 base, with 11 bases between them. CDR3 loop: CASSLWDTYNYGYTF. The CDR3 DNA reads as TGTGCCAGCAGCTTATGGGACACATATAACTATGGCTACACCTTC.

Concerning this clonotype itself: A much bigger clone sits one base away, suggesting this may be a read error. The chain employs TRBV7-9 and TRBJ2-7; 13 bases are a match to TRBD2. CDR1 is SEHNR and CDR2 is FQNEAQ in the germline V gene (reference sequence). The CDR3 covers 15 residues. V dropped 10 bases and J dropped 1; count of bases not matched to a gene: 7. CDR3 sequence reads: CANSRLAGGSYEQYF. For the CDR3, the DNA is TGTGCCAACAGTCGACTAGCGGGAGGATCCTACGAGCAGTACTTC.

This clonotype was picked up a small number of times. At one of its ends the junction is not consistent with the germline gene, which may arise from a read error. This rearrangement joins TRBV7-2 to TRBJ1-2; 7 positions match TRBD1. This CDR3 contains 12 residues. CDR1 is SGHTA, CDR2 FQGNSA, per germline. The CDR3 bases are TGTGCCAGCAGCCCTCAGGGGGGGGCGAGGTTCTTC. Its protein is CASSPQGGARFF.

This clonotype was recorded at least ten times. One end of the junction varies from germline; a read error may be responsible. This chain connects TRBV15 to TRBJ1-2; 7 nucleotides agree with TRBD1. The CDR3 has 14 residues. Per germline, CDR1 LNHNV and CDR2 YYDKDF (reference sequence). The chain's CDR3 is CATSETSNGQAIQF. As DNA, the CDR3 is TGTGCCACCAGCGAAACTTCCAACGGACAGGCGATCCAGTTC.

This clonotype was seen more than once but under ten times. This sequence joins TRBV7-9 and TRBJ2-3, with 11 bases lining up with TRBD2. The V and J ends lost 5 bases and 2 bases, in that order; junction bases with no gene match: 6. Per the germline V gene, CDR1 is SEHNR and CDR2 is FQNEAQ (reference sequence). The CDR3 consists of 16 residues. The CDR3 bases are TGTGCCAGCAGCGATCATAGCGGGAGGGTCACAGATACGCAGTATTTT. Protein: CASSDHSGRVTDTQYF.

The chain carries TRBV30 and TRBJ1-1; D is unresolved. This CDR3 region has 14 residues. Germline V gene sequence: CDR1 GTSNPN, CDR2 SVGIG (reference sequence). V dropped 4 bases and J dropped 1 base, with 13 bases sitting between them. Here the CDR3 reads CAWTHTGWNTEAFF. The CDR3 nucleotides read TGTGCCTGGACCCACACCGGGTGGAACACTGAAGCTTTCTTT.

This clonotype was seen more than once but under ten times. J is TRBJ2-5 and V is TRBV12-3 or TRBV12-4; a weak D match, TRBD2 (6 bases). The CDR3 is 14 residues long. With 3 bases removed from V and 1 base from J, the gap between germline ends came to 9 bases. The CDR3 coding sequence is TGTGCCAGCAGTTTTGTGACTAGCCAAGAGACCCAGTACTTC. This encodes CASSFVTSQETQYF.

The chain joins TRBV20-1 to TRBJ2-7; 9 nucleotides agree with TRBD2. V was pared by 3 bases and J by 4 bases, with 4 bases of the junction left unmatched. This CDR3 comprises 13 residues. Germline CDR1 is DFQATT and CDR2 is SNEGSKA (reference sequence). The CDR3, as DNA: TGCAGTGCTAGGCGACTAGCGGAGTACGAGCAGTACTTC. It specifies CSARRLAEYEQYF.

This clonotype was seen repeatedly, ten times or more. The CDR3 DNA is TGTGCCACCAGCAGAGATGGCCCCCGGTTCGTCAGGGAGGGTGAAAAACTGTTTTTT. This encodes CATSRDGPRFVREGEKLFF. The V call is TRBV15, the J call TRBJ1-4; perhaps TRBD1 as D (5 bases). Germline loops: CDR1 LNHNV, CDR2 YYDKDF (reference sequence). Trimming left V 0 bases short and J 7 bases short, with 24 bases between. The CDR3 extends over 19 amino acids.

The table lists this clonotype with many counts. V gene TRBV7-2 combines with J gene TRBJ1-1; no clear D. The germline CDR1 and CDR2 sequences are SGHTA and FQGNSA. Trimming cost V 2 bases and J 0 bases, with 13 bases left between them. CDR3 length: 16 amino acids. CDR3 bases: TGTGCCAGCAGCTTAACCCCTCGGGTCATGAACACTGAAGCTTTCTTT. This encodes CASSLTPRVMNTEAFF.

This clonotype has ten or more counts. This chain connects TRBV11-2 to TRBJ2-2, with D maybe TRBD1 (5 bases). V dropped 5 bases and J dropped 5 bases, with 9 bases sitting between them. This CDR3 region has 13 residues. Germline V gene data show CDR1 as SGHAT and CDR2 as FQNNGV. The CDR3 nucleotides read TGTGCCAGCAGCCCCCACAGGACCGGGGAGCTGTTTTTT. It is translated as CASSPHRTGELFF. Using reference TRBV11-2 and TRBJ2-2 for the parts outside the CDR3, the full variable domain is EAGVAQSPRYKIIEKRQSVAFWCNPISGHATLYWYQQILGQGPKLLIQFQNNGVVDDSQLPKDRFSAERLKGVDSTLKIQPAKLEDSAVYLCASSPHRTGELFFGEGSRLTVL.